What follows is one T cell receptor (beta chain) and its context. As yet, its antigen is unknown. These data originate in a study of T cell responses to AZD1222 COVID-19 vaccine. TCRdb's copy holds only in-frame clones and misses some; the assay was immunoSEQ multiplex PCR. This sample has about 110,000 clones, with under 95% found just once. Findings of the study overall: Scientists sampled the repertoires only once the peak T cell response had passed. When two AZD1222 doses had been given, Spike-specific TCR breadth and depth rose. Only 5 or 6 people who got AZD1222 tested seropositive at baseline.

The receptor was derived from an adult in good health. Here the sequenced sample was peripheral blood, taken on day 0 of AZD1222 vaccination.

The CDR3 here is CASKGQGGNSPLHF. In DNA, the CDR3 is TGTGCCAGCAAGGGACAGGGAGGTAATTCACCCCTCCACTTT. The V and J genes are TRBV2 and TRBJ1-6; 9 bases fit TRBD1. Germline V gene sequence: CDR1 SNHLY, CDR2 FYNNEI. Trimming at V came to 7 bases and at J to 6 bases, leaving 4 bases not matched to a gene. The CDR3 sequence is 14 residues long.